This T cell receptor (beta chain) appears in the sequencing data of a study of cytomegalovirus exposure and HLA in healthy donors. Broader study findings: The classifier was said to identify cytomegalovirus status with high specificity and sensitivity.

TCRdb keeps only in-frame clones here, not all; method: immunoSEQ multiplex PCR. The table records around 150,000 clones, around four fifths of them present only once. With respect to this clone: The antigen is undetermined.

V was trimmed by 4 bases and J by 4 bases, leaving 15 bases between them. Germline-derived CDR1 and CDR2 are SGDLS and YYNGEE. The CDR3 loop spans 14 amino acids. The genes are TRBV9 and TRBJ2-7; D is perhaps TRBD1 (7 bases). The sequenced material came from PBMCs. The clonotype originates from a man younger than 45 in good health and CMV-seropositive. The CDR3 region has the DNA TGTGCCAGCAGCCCAGGGGGGTCCCTATACGAGCAGTACTTC. Translating it yields CASSPGGSLYEQYF.